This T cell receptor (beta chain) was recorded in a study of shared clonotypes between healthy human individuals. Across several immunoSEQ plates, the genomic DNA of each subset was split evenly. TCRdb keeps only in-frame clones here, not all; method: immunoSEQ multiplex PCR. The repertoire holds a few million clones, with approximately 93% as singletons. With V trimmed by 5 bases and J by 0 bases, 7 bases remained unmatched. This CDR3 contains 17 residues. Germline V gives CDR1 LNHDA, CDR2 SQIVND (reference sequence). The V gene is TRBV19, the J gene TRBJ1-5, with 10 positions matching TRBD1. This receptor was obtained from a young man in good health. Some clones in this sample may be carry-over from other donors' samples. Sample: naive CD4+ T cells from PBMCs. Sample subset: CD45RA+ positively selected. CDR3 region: CASSPPRTGGSNQPQHF. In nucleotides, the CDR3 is TGTGCCAGTAGTCCACCTCGGACAGGGGGTAGCAATCAGCCCCAGCATTTT.